The clone carrying this T cell receptor (beta chain) was seen a single time. TCRdb keeps only in-frame clones here, not all; method: immunoSEQ multiplex PCR. Of around 200,000 clones listed, around 94% are singletons. This sample stems from a study of T cell responses to AZD1222 COVID-19 vaccine. Germline loops: CDR1 MNHEY, CDR2 SVGEGT. Trimming left V 5 bases short and J 3 bases short, with 15 bases between. This CDR3 has 15 amino acids. The V and J genes are TRBV6-2 or TRBV6-3 and TRBJ2-3; D might be TRBD2 (6 bases). The sample consisted of peripheral blood, taken 28 days after the second AZD1222 dose. The origin of this receptor is an adult who received the AZD1222 COVID-19 vaccine. CDR3 in DNA: TGTGCCAGCAGTCCCCATTTGGCGGGGACAGATACGCAGTATTTT. Amino acid sequence: CASSPHLAGTDTQYF.